This T cell receptor (beta chain) stems from a study of Graves' ophthalmopathy and Graves' hyperthyroidism (dated 2018 in TCRdb). Some background on the complete study: Peripheral blood was collected before any treatment was given, at the time of initial diagnosis. TCR beta repertoire signatures were used to distinguish Graves' ophthalmopathy from Graves' hyperthyroidism and to predict progression to ophthalmopathy. In total, approximately 140 blood samples were TCR-sequenced: 43 ophthalmopathy, under 85 hyperthyroidism and some 17 hyperthyroidism-to-ophthalmopathy patients. To explore V-J signatures that distinguish ophthalmopathy from hyperthyroidism, a discovery set of under 110 patients was enrolled, made up of 40 to 45 with ophthalmopathy and roughly 55 with stable hyperthyroidism. An independent validation cohort comprised 18 hyperthyroidism patients and 15 to 17 patients who later progressed from hyperthyroidism to ophthalmopathy. In roughly 6 hyperthyroidism patients, the T-cell repertoires found in thyroid tissue were compared with those found in blood. After sampling, hyperthyroidism patients received methimazole starting at 30 mg daily, and ophthalmopathy patients received high-dose intravenous methylprednisolone.

The CDR3 starts with the cysteine, ends with the phenylalanine, and has 16 residues. The DNA shown is the 48-base CDR3, in frame from base 1. Compared with germline, V lacks 5 bases and J lacks 4 bases; bases without a gene match: 11. CDR1 and CDR2 are read off the germline V gene as MGHDK and SYGVNS. This clonotype was found a few times. It lacks a known antigen. Base qualities are not provided; no much larger clone lies one nucleotide away. Patients with ophthalmopathy had moderately to severely active disease, with a Clinical Activity Score of 3 or more, a NOSPECS grade of 4 or more, and a disease duration of less than 3 months. Patients with other autoimmune diseases, uncontrolled infections, pregnancy or lactation were excluded from the study. Clinical symptoms, serum thyroxine, TRAb, thyroid ultrasound and orbital computed tomography formed the basis of the diagnosis. PBMCs were isolated from 10 ml of fresh peripheral blood by Ficoll-Paque density gradient centrifugation. Trizol reagent was used to extract the total RNA, and its quality was then checked on an Agilent 2100 Bioanalyzer.

Study-level results and caveats: In validation, the model predicted ophthalmopathy progression with nearly 71% sensitivity and approximately 72% specificity; roughly 11 predicted patients were CT-confirmed with GO in a median of around 6 months. No statistical method was used to predetermine the sample size, and group allocation was not hidden from the investigators. Among expanded thyroid clonotypes with frequency above 0.001, most also showed up in blood, which suggests that blood repertoires may reflect the thyroid immune response. In cross-validation, the 13-signature model distinguished ophthalmopathy from stable hyperthyroidism with 87.88% sensitivity and over 81% specificity, while in the test set the corresponding values were about 80% and 75%.

For repertoire sequencing, TCR beta CDR3 regions were amplified from RNA transcripts. The first round of RT-PCR was done with HTBI primers and the Qiagen OneStep RT-PCR kit, and was followed by a second round of multiplex PCR, then size selection and purification. Libraries were sequenced on an Illumina HiSeq2000 using paired-end 100 bp reads. For the original study's pipeline: Reads were processed with SOAPnuke, discarding reads with adapters, uncalled bases, mean Phred below 15, or no exact constant-primer or identifier match. COPE v1.2.5 was used to merge high-quality paired reads. Each unique nucleotide sequence was treated as a clonotype, and MiTCR v1.1 was used to align the clonotypes to the IMGT TRB V, D and J references. Analysis was restricted to V-J combinations with a frequency above 0.0001, which covered 98% to 99.2% of repertoires. A TCR clonal expansion and chaos score per V-J combination was defined as the ratio of F50 clonal expansion to chaos observed in the TCRdist matrix. Features were reduced by Welch's t-statistics and random forest to approximately 13 V-J combinations, which fed a naive Bayes classifier. The Morisita-Horn index was used to measure how similar the thyroid and blood repertoires were. Starting from the raw public reads, TCRdb applied fastp trimming at Q25, assembled clones with MiXCR and retained in-frame beta chains. Under each unique CDR3 protein, matching rows form one entry showing the most common genes and DNA. Clone size and V and J calls follow TCRdb, not the original study. The sample data list approximately 700,000 distinct CDR3 sequences, and around 40% of these were observed just once. 40% to 55% of the sample belongs to the ten largest clones.

Sequenced input: peripheral blood. The TCR comes from an adult man with Graves' ophthalmopathy. The receptor chain draws on TRBV25-1 and TRBJ1-2; the central 9 bases match TRBD1. CDR3 sequence: CASSYSTGGLSYGYTF. The DNA sequence reads TGTGCCAGCAGTTACTCAACAGGGGGCTTGAGCTATGGCTACACCTTC.